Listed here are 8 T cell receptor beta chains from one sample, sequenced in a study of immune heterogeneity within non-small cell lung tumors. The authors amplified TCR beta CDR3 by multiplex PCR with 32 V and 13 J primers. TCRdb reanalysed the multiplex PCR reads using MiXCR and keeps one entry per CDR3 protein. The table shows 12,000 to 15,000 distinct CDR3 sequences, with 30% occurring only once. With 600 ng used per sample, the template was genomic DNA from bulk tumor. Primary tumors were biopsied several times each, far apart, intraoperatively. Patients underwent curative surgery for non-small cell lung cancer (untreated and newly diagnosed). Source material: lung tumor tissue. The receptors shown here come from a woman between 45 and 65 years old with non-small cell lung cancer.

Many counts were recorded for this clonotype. The CDR3 spells CSAPRGISTDTQYF. CDR3 DNA: TGCAGTGCTCCGCGGGGTATTAGCACAGATACGCAGTATTTT. This chain joins TRBV20-1 and TRBJ2-3, with D maybe TRBD2 (6 bases). This CDR3 has 14 residues. Between the trimmed V and J ends, which lost 5 bases and 0 bases, there was a span of 12 bases. Germline-derived CDR1 and CDR2 are DFQATT and SNEGSKA (reference sequence).

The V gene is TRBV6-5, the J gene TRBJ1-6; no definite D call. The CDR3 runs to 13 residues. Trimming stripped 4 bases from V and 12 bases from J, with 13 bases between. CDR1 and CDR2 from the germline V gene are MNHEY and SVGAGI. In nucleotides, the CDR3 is TGTGCCAGCAGTTCCCCTCAGGAAAGACCCCTCCACTTT. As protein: CASSSPQERPLHF.

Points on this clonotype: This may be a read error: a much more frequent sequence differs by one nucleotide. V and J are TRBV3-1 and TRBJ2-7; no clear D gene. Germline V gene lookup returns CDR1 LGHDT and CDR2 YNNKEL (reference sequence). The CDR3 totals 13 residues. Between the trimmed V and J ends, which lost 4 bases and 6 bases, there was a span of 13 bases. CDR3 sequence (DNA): TGTGCCAGCAGCCCCGCTCATGACCGCGAGCAGTACTTC. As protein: CASSPAHDREQYF.

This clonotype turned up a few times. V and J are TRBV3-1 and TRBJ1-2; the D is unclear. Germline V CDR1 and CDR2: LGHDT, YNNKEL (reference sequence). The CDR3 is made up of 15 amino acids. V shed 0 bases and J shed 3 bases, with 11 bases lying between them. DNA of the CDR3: TGTGCCAGCAGCCAAGATAGGTCCGGGTACTATGGCTACACCTTC. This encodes CASSQDRSGYYGYTF.

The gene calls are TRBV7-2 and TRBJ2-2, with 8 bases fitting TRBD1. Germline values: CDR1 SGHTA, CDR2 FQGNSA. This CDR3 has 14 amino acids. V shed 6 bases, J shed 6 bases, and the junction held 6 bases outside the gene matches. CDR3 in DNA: TGTGCCAGCAGACCGACAGGGGTGGCCGGGGAGCTGTTTTTT. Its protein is CASRPTGVAGELFF. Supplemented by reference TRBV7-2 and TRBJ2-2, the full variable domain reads GAGVSQSPSNKVTEKGKDVELRCDPISGHTALYWYRQSLGQGLEFLIYFQGNSAPDKSGLPSDRFSAERTGGSVSTLTIQRTQQEDSAVYLCASRPTGVAGELFFGEGSRLTVL.

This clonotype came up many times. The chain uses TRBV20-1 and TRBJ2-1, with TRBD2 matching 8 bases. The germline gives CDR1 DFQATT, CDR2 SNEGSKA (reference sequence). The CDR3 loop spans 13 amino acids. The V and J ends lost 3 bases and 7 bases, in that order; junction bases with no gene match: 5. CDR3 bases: TGCAGTGCTAGTTCCAGCGGGAGAAATGAGCAGTTCTTC. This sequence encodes CSASSSGRNEQFF.

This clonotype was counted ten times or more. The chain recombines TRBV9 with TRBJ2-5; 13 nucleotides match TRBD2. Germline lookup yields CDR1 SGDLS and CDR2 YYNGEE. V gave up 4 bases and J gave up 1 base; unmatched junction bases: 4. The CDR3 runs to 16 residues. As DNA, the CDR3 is TGTGCCAGCAGCTCCGGACTAGCGGGGGTCCAAGAGACCCAGTACTTC. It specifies CASSSGLAGVQETQYF.

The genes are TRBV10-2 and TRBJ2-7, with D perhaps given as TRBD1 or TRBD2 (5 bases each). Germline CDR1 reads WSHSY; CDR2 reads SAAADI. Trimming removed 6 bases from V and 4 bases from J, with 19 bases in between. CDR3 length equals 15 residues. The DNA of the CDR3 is TGCGCCAGCAGGACCTATGGGGGAGCCAATTACGAGCAGTACTTC. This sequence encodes CASRTYGGANYEQYF.